The clone carrying this T cell receptor beta chain was detected a few times. The antigen is unknown. The sample comes from a study of identical twins. Overall study results and limits: The more abundant beta clonotypes in cord blood had fewer insertions, and memory repertoires did not show this.

V gave up 1 base and J gave up 6 bases, with 10 bases separating them. The CDR3 is made up of 13 amino acids. Germline lookup yields CDR1 SGHAT and CDR2 FQNNGV. TCRdb used MiXCR to reprocess the 5' RACE reads, holding one entry per CDR3 protein. The profile shows 250,000 or so distinct CDR3 sequences, about 8.3% of them singletons. These data were likewise used in another study, on yellow fever vaccine responses in identical twins.

This chain links TRBV11-2 with TRBJ2-7; D unresolved. The sequence was collected from a woman aged 18-29 years in good health. Sequencing input: CD8+ T cells sorted from blood. CDR3 coding DNA: TGTGCCAGCAGCTTAGTAACCGGGCTCGAGCAGTACTTC. This translates into CASSLVTGLEQYF.